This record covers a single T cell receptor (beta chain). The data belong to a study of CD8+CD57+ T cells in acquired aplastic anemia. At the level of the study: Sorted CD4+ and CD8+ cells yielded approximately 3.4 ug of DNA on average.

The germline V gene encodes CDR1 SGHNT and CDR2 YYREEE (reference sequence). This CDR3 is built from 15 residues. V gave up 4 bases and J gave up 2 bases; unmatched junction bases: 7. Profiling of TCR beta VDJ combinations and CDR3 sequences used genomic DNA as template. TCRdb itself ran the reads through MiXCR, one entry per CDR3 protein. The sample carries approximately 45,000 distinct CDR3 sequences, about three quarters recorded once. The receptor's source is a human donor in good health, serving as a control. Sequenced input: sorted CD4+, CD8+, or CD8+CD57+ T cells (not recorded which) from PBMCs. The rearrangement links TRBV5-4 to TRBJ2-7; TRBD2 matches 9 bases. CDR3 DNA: TGTGCCAGCAGCCCGGGACTAGCAACCCCCTACGAGCAGTACTTC. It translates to CASSPGLATPYEQYF.